This T cell receptor beta chain stems from a study of cytomegalovirus exposure and HLA in healthy donors. As for the study in general: The same platform was used for the 120 or so validation repertoires as for the 666 first-cohort repertoires, as reported in a later analysis. Notes on the study in general: A few chains linked to CMV were shown in vitro to be specific for CMV antigens. Per published reports, the classifier diagnosed cytomegalovirus status with high specificity and sensitivity.

Points on this clone: Its cognate antigen is unknown.

The donors were in the approximately 130-subject validation cohort; that cohort was separate from the roughly 620-subject first cohort. Produced via immunoSEQ multiplex PCR; TCRdb's table is partial and in-frame only. The data contain around 150,000 clones, about four fifths of them seen just once; the ten biggest clones take up 9.5% to 13%. This clonotype was sampled from a young man in good health and CMV-seropositive. The sample consisted of PBMCs.

CDR3 nucleotide sequence: TGCGCCAGCAGCTTAGGAACAGACAGTCGGTACACCGGGGAGCTGTTTTTT. Protein sequence: CASSLGTDSRYTGELFF. The chain is built from TRBV5-1 and TRBJ2-2, with D perhaps matching TRBD1 (5 bases). Germline V gene sequence: CDR1 SGHRS, CDR2 YFSETQ. This CDR3 region has 17 residues. V was trimmed by 2 bases and J by 3 bases, leaving 17 bases between them.